This TCR beta chain was retrieved from a study of cytomegalovirus exposure and HLA in healthy donors (dated by TCRdb to about 2017). With regard to the full study: In an earlier analysis of roughly 500 of the donors, around 290 Gb of sequence data and approximately 120 million unique TCR beta sequences from roughly 200 million T cells were reported. Using immunosequencing, the study profiled T cell repertoires from 640 or so subjects and related those repertoires to cytomegalovirus serostatus. An early release that covered about 600 HLA-typed donors contained 250 to 350 gigabases of sequencing data and about 84 million unique TCR sequences. In addition to the first cohort of roughly 670 subjects, a separate validation cohort of approximately 120 different subjects was used. The study combined high-throughput TCR immunosequencing, statistical association of individual TCRs with disease status, and machine learning to predict cytomegalovirus infection status. About 5 DR-DQ haplotypes were handled as single units for association and clustering, since linkage in the cohort was strong. A later analysis re-analyzed previously published TCR beta repertoires from roughly 600 donors and added high-resolution HLA genotyping to study TCR occurrence patterns. Typing coverage varied by locus: 629-630 donors for A, B, C, DRB1 and DQB1; around 560 for DQA1; about 590 for DPA1; approximately 450 for DPB1. Rather than using new phenotypic data, the later analysis identified candidate immune exposures from TCR beta sequences and from how often those sequences occurred across donors. Among 398 genotyped donors of the cohort, an average of about 240,000 unique TCR beta nucleotide sequences were sequenced per donor, around 20% of them non-productive. Of the roughly 400 genotyped donors, about 84% fell in the genetic ancestry cluster associated with self-reported Caucasian donors. Genome-wide SNP genotypes for about 65% of the roughly 670 donors were used in a later genetic analysis, which treated that subset as a discovery cohort. The study aimed to test whether signatures of past pathogen exposure could be identified by cataloging public T cell receptors. HLA typing included class I and class II loci at four-digit resolution. In an earlier analysis of 500 to 650 of the donors, high-throughput TCR beta sequencing was used to judge whether each TCR beta V gene segment behaved as functional or pseudogenic. Every repertoire in the discovery cohort had been generated on one and the same sequencing platform. Donor age, sex, ethnicity and CMV serostatus were compiled together with the repertoire data.

Here is what the overall study found, with its caveats: When HLA alleles, especially DR and DQ, strongly co-occurred, TCR associations were difficult to assign to individual alleles. The earlier analysis of approximately 540 of the donors excluded roughly 17 rarely observed V segments, including chromosome 9 orphons, because counts were too low. According to a later analysis, parvovirus B19, influenza, CMV and Epstein-Barr virus appeared linked to several top co-occurrence clusters. According to a later genetic analysis, donors in an Asian-associated ancestry cluster had fewer N-insertions in productive TCRs than the approximately 630-donor mean. The study gave a list of 150 to 200 TCR beta chains associated with cytomegalovirus. A later genetic analysis associated a missense DCLRE1C variant with V-gene and J-gene trimming of TCR beta chains, and an independent cohort replicated the association. HLA typing was unavailable for some donors at each locus, so association tests used only the typed subset. Linkage disequilibrium might explain the correlated functional status among segregating V segments, but an unknown experimental factor could not be excluded. The sequencing pipeline was judged likely to have produced a cluster of highly shared sequence variants as a technical artifact. In an earlier analysis of approximately 600 of the donors, most TCR beta V segments were observed in productive rearrangements about 90% or about 30% of the time, broadly matching IMGT annotations. Some IMGT-functional V segments, including TRBV6-2 and TRBV6-3, could not be told apart with the 87-base-pair reads, so those segments were excluded. Most TCR sequences were seen in very few donors, while some public TCRs were found in many individuals. In a later analysis, HLA-associated TCR beta chains were found to be more clonally expanded and to have lower generation probabilities than equally common non-associated chains. A further reported finding was that TCR beta sequences accurately predicted the HLA-A and HLA-B alleles for most subjects in the first cohort. At a false discovery rate of 0.05, a later analysis linked approximately 18,000 TCR beta sequences to specific HLA alleles. Presence/absence analyses assumed roughly uniform sequencing depth across donors, an assumption that may not hold. In this cohort, only TCR beta chains were sequenced, and detectable features were limited by the absence of alpha or paired-chain data. A few of the identified cytomegalovirus-associated TCR beta chains were confirmed in vitro to be specific for cytomegalovirus antigens. According to a later analysis, TCR association rates differed among HLA loci, with DRB1 alleles showing the most associated TCRs and HLA-C alleles showing the fewest. The classifier was reported to diagnose cytomegalovirus status with high specificity and sensitivity in both the original and validation cohorts. According to a later analysis, most CMV-associated TCR beta chains appeared to be HLA-restricted, and the HLA associations seemed to be driven largely by CMV exposure. The only immune exposure information available for the cohort was CMV serostatus. According to the authors, the approach could potentially be generalized to other disease states and immunological phenotypes.

Concerning this clone itself: The antigen this receptor binds is unknown. Base quality data are lacking; no much larger clone is found one base away.

Libraries were constructed by the immunoSEQ multiplex PCR assay. For the multiplex PCR, a mixture combining 60 forward primers for TCR Vbeta segments and 13 reverse primers for TCR Jbeta segments was used. The CDR3 region of rearranged TCR beta genes was amplified from genomic DNA by a multiplex PCR assay. Amplified TCR beta libraries were sequenced as 87-base-pair reads on the Illumina HiSeq System. On the authors' methods: In a later analysis, tens of millions of unique TCR beta chains were counted across the 500 to 850 repertoires, and roughly 11 million of these chains were shared by at least two donors. To remove PCR and sequencing errors, raw reads were error-corrected and collapsed into unique sequences using a nearest-neighbor algorithm that merged closely related sequences. V, D and J gene segments were assigned by aligning CDR3 sequences to IMGT reference sequences. For a sequence to be retained, at least a six-nucleotide match to both a V gene segment and a J gene segment was required. Rearrangements were classified as productive when the CDR3 lacked stop codons and remained in frame with V and J, and all other rearrangements were classified as non-productive. Following IMGT convention, CDR3 was defined as the stretch from the second conserved V-encoded cysteine up to the conserved J-encoded phenylalanine. In an earlier analysis of some 550 of the donors, sequences lacking an unambiguous match to a single V gene segment were excluded. In an earlier analysis of roughly 500 of the donors, V segments were called functional above 56.7% productive rearrangements and were called segregating when the between-donor standard deviation exceeded 5%. To diagnose cytomegalovirus status from the catalog of TCR beta chain sequences, a statistical classification framework was built. V and J gene assignment, in a later analysis, came from comparing TCR nucleotide sequences with IMGT/GENE-DB human TR gene sequences. Using the TCRdist pipeline, a later analysis assigned CDR3 sequences along with most-parsimonious VDJ recombination scenarios. In a later analysis, each TCR beta chain was defined by its CDR3 amino acid sequence together with its V-gene family, and reads without a unique V-gene family were excluded. To address suspected cross-contamination and a sequencing artifact, a later analysis removed 450 to 700 highly shared, low-generation-probability nucleotide sequences. For each public chain, a later analysis derived a clonal expansion index from normalized ranks of inferred template counts within each repertoire. In a later analysis, generation probabilities were computed using a VDJ recombination model fitted to out-of-frame rearrangements, and the results were checked against IGoR. A later analysis scored TCR-TCR, TCR-HLA and TCR-CMV co-occurrence with hypergeometric tests, applying a repertoire-size bias correction to TCR pairs. False discovery rates were estimated in a later analysis by permuting HLA or CMV assignments 20 times. A later analysis grouped co-occurring TCRs with DBSCAN, adding TCRdist sequence similarity when clustering within HLA-allele-positive subsets. Repertoires with fewer than 30,000 or more than 120,000 public chains were left out of co-occurrence clustering, as were a handful of repertoires with anomalous nucleotide sharing. In its TCRdb copy, this immuneACCESS table keeps in-frame sequences only and misses some clones. Where compared with another copy, unresolved V genes explain less than half of these, and the others have no known cause. V and J calls and clone size are copied from that table; D and trimming were computed from the DNA. The sample records approximately 150,000 clones, over 75% of which are singletons. 5% to 6.5% of the sample lies in the top ten.

In total, around 600 healthy bone marrow donors made up the cohort. At the time of sampling, all cohort members were nominally healthy, though unrecorded immune exposures were likely present. The donor was CMV seropositive and was included in the group of 290 or so seropositive cohort members. Every donor gave a peripheral blood sample, and the peripheral blood mononuclear cells from that sample were used for TCR beta sequencing. The Qiagen DNeasy Blood Extraction Kit was used to extract genomic DNA from the blood cell samples. The CDR3 measures 15 amino acids from cysteine to phenylalanine. Only the CDR3 DNA is retained, 45 bases long and in frame from the first base.

Source material: PBMCs. The chain couples TRBV21-1 to TRBJ2-7; no check of the table's D call, TRBD2, against the DNA was made. TRBV21-1 is recorded as a pseudogene. This receptor was identified in a man aged 25-45 years in good health and CMV-seropositive. The nucleotides read TGTGCCAGCAGCAAAGAGGGACTTCGACCCTACGAGCAGTACTTC. It codes for CASSKEGLRPYEQYF.